This T cell receptor beta chain was retrieved from a study of T cells in Graves' hyperthyroidism and ophthalmopathy (dated by TCRdb to about 2019). About the study as a whole: Peripheral blood was sampled at the time of initial diagnosis, prior to any treatment. A discovery cohort of roughly 96 patients, 43 with Graves' ophthalmopathy and 55 to 65 with stable Graves' hyperthyroidism, was used to find distinguishing TCR V-J signatures. Prospective prediction of ophthalmopathy was tested in an independent validation cohort consisting of some 19 hyperthyroidism patients and over 15 patients who later progressed to ophthalmopathy. The 90 to 100 discovery patients were randomly divided into training and test sets at a 7:3 ratio. Thyroid tissue and blood T-cell repertoires from several Graves' hyperthyroidism patients were also compared in the study. Following sampling, methimazole starting at 30 mg daily was given to hyperthyroidism patients, and high-dose intravenous methylprednisolone was given to ophthalmopathy patients. According to the paper, TCR Vbeta CDR3 sequencing was carried out on more than 120 peripheral blood samples, which came from approximately 41 ophthalmopathy, under 85 hyperthyroidism and approximately 17 progressor patients.

The TCR beta CDR3 regions were amplified from RNA transcripts. A first-round RT-PCR of the TCR CDR3 used the HTBI primer set with the Qiagen OneStep RT-PCR kit. A second multiplex PCR round built the libraries, followed by size selection and purification. Sequencing of the libraries was done on an Illumina HiSeq2000 using paired-end 100 bp reads. Turning to the authors' computational methods: SOAPnuke was used to process the raw data, with reads discarded if the reads contained adapters or uncalled bases, had a mean Phred below 15, or lacked an exact constant-primer or identifier match. High-quality paired reads were merged with COPE v1.2.5, and unique nucleotide sequences were defined as clonotypes. Clonotypes were aligned to IMGT TRBV, TRBD and TRBJ reference segments using MiTCR v1.1. The analysis included only V-J combinations with a frequency above 0.0001, which together covered 99% to 99.2% of the repertoires. A TCS score was defined as the ratio between F50 (clonal expansion) and ExV (chaos), using BLOSUM62-based TCRdist between CDR3 peptides within each V-J. Welch's t-statistics and random forest reduced around 550 V-J features to about 12, which were used in a naive Bayes classifier (R e1071). TCRdb reprocessed the public reads (quality trimming at Q25 with fastp, clone calling with MiXCR) and kept in-frame beta chains. Merged by CDR3 protein, the rows form single entries marked with the most common genes and DNA. The V and J calls and clone size come from TCRdb's table, not from the authors' own analysis. This sample has 500,000 to 550,000 distinct CDR3 sequences in its table, and less than 25% of those were observed once. More than 20% of the sample lies in the top ten.

CDR1 and CDR2 are drawn from the germline V gene (reference sequence): GTSNPN, SVGIG. The CDR3 numbers 13 residues from cysteine through phenylalanine. The sequence is cut down to CDR3 DNA, 39 bases in frame from base 1. V is shortened by 1 base, J by 3 bases, and the region joining them spans 7 bases. This clonotype was counted at least ten times. The antigen it binds to is not known. Nothing much larger sits one base from this clone, and base qualities are not available. A patient counted as having stable Graves' hyperthyroidism if no progression to ophthalmopathy occurred over 18 months of follow-up. Hyperthyroidism patients were aged 18 to 65 years and newly diagnosed, with disease duration of less than 2 months. The study excluded patients with uncontrolled infections, other autoimmune diseases, pregnancy or lactation. Diagnoses relied on clinical symptoms, serum thyroxine and TRAb, thyroid ultrasound and orbital computed tomography. PBMCs were separated from about 10 ml of fresh peripheral blood using Ficoll-Paque density gradient centrifugation. Total RNA was extracted with Trizol reagent, and quality was checked on an Agilent 2100 Bioanalyzer.

Broad study findings and their caveats: Ophthalmopathy was separated from stable hyperthyroidism by a 13 V-J signature model, with over 85% sensitivity and about 81% specificity obtained in cross-validation and 80%/75% obtained in testing. In validation, the model predicted progression to ophthalmopathy a median of around 6.5 months before onset, with roughly 71% sensitivity and 72.22% specificity. Most expanded thyroid clonotypes (frequency above 0.001) were also found in blood, which suggests that blood repertoires may mirror thyroid immune responses. Sample size was not statistically predetermined, and investigators were not blinded to group allocation.

This receptor chain uses TRBV30 and TRBJ1-5; the D gene cannot be named for sure. Input material: blood. The source of this sequence is a man aged 18 to 29 with Graves' hyperthyroidism. The CDR3 has the sequence CAWSGKSNQPQHF. The nucleotide sequence is TGTGCCTGGAGTGGGAAGTCCAATCAGCCCCAGCATTTT.